This T cell receptor beta chain is drawn from a study of preoperative IRX-2 immunotherapy in early breast cancer. CDR1 is MDHEN, CDR2 SYDVKM, per germline. This CDR3 is built from 15 residues. Trimming took 6 bases from V and 10 from J; bases not matched to a gene: 14. Treatment reported: preoperative locoregional IRX-2 cytokine immunotherapy. Preoperative locoregional IRX-2 cytokine immunotherapy was tested in the phase Ib source study. Data came from immunoSEQ multiplex PCR; TCRdb stores just in-frame clones and leaves some out. Here the sample spans 75,000 to 100,000 clones, roughly 88% being singletons.

Here the sequenced sample was tumor tissue, taken after IRX-2 immunotherapy. This rearrangement joins TRBV28 to TRBJ2-3; 9 bases are shared with TRBD1. The TCR comes from a human donor with breast cancer. In nucleotides, the CDR3 is TGTGCCAGCAGCCGAGGACAGGGGCGGTTAATGGCGCAGTATTTT. Protein sequence: CASSRGQGRLMAQYF.